Shown below are 32 T cell receptor beta chains from a single sample sequenced in a study of T cell repertoires in cytomegalovirus infection. TCRdb ran MiXCR on the reads and lists one entry per CDR3 protein. Found here are around 740,000 distinct CDR3 sequences, 35% to 45% of them singletons; the top ten hold around 2.6%. The sample consisted of PBMCs. The receptors come from a human donor in good health (CMV status not recorded). Some clones in this sample may be carry-over from other donors' samples.

This clonotype was found a few times. The chain has TRBV2 and TRBJ1-4; D gene uncertain. The V and J ends lost 3 bases and 6 bases respectively, with 2 bases between them. The CDR3 has 11 amino acids. Looked up from germline, CDR1 is SNHLY and CDR2 is FYNNEI. CDR3 loop: CASSDYEKLFF. The CDR3 coding sequence is TGTGCCAGCAGTGATTATGAAAAACTGTTTTTT.

The genes are TRBV29-1 and TRBJ2-4; D perhaps matches TRBD2 (5 bases). The V gene's germline CDR1 is SQVTM and CDR2 ANQGSEA. Trimming stripped 7 bases from V and 9 bases from J, with 22 bases between. CDR3 length equals 14 residues. The CDR3 spells CSATLGGGSGIQYF. CDR3 nucleotides: TGCAGCGCCACACTGGGCGGAGGCAGTGGCATTCAGTACTTC.

This clonotype appeared a few times. The rearrangement links TRBV20-1 to TRBJ1-3; 10 positions match TRBD1. This CDR3 has 14 amino acids. Germline lookup yields CDR1 DFQATT and CDR2 SNEGSKA (reference sequence). V lost 5 bases and J lost 4; bases outside the gene matches: 5. CDR3 in amino acids: CSALDRGEGNTIYF. The CDR3 coding sequence is TGCAGTGCTTTGGACAGGGGGGAAGGAAACACCATATATTTT.

The chain uses TRBV7-9 and TRBJ2-1; D is unclear. The CDR3 totals 13 residues. Trimming pared 0 bases from V and 7 bases from J, leaving 7 bases between. CDR1 and CDR2 (germline): SEHNR, FQNEAQ (reference sequence). CDR3 DNA sequence: TGTGCCAGCAGCTTAGCGCTAAAGAATGAGCAGTTCTTC. Translated: CASSLALKNEQFF.

The chain links TRBV7-2 to TRBJ2-7; 12 positions match TRBD2. Germline CDR1 SGHTA, CDR2 FQGNSA. Trimming at V came to 1 base and at J to 7 bases, leaving 8 bases not matched to a gene. The CDR3 runs to 16 residues. In nucleotides, the CDR3 is TGTGCCAGCAGCTTAGGGACTAGCGGGACGTTGGGGGAGCAGTACTTC. Its translation is CASSLGTSGTLGEQYF.

The chain combines TRBV15 with TRBJ2-1; 8 nucleotides match TRBD2. The J segment lost 7 bases and the V segment lost 3 bases, leaving 14 bases of the junction unmatched. Per germline, CDR1 LNHNV and CDR2 YYDKDF (reference sequence). The CDR3 totals 17 residues. The CDR3, as DNA: TGTGCCACCAGCAGGGAACCGGGGGTCGGGAGGGTTAATGAGCAGTTCTTC. It is translated as CATSREPGVGRVNEQFF.

This clonotype was observed a few times. The gene calls are TRBV7-8 and TRBJ2-2; D unclear. The CDR3 is made up of 18 amino acids. CDR1 and CDR2 from the germline V gene are SGHVS and FQNEAQ. The CDR3 sequence is CCSLLEAYPIANTGELFF. The CDR3 DNA is TGTTGCTCCCTGCTAGAGGCCTACCCTATCGCGAACACCGGGGAGCTGTTTTTT.

The chain uses TRBV5-6 and TRBJ1-1, with TRBD1 matching over 9 bases. Germline-derived CDR1 and CDR2 are SGHDT and YYEEEE. V lost 4 bases to trimming and J lost 5 bases; unmatched junction nucleotides: 12. CDR3 length: 16 residues. In DNA form, the CDR3 reads TGTGCCAGCAGCATCTGGGACAGGGCCGGGGGTACTGAAGCTTTCTTT. It is translated as CASSIWDRAGGTEAFF.

V gene TRBV19 combines with J gene TRBJ2-4, with unresolved D. V was shortened by 4 bases and J by 10 bases, with 8 bases between the two germline ends. Germline assignment: CDR1 LNHDA and CDR2 SQIVND (reference sequence). The CDR3 extends over 11 amino acids. In DNA form, the CDR3 reads TGTGCCAGTAGTAACTCAGTAATTCAGTACTTC. This translates into CASSNSVIQYF.

The genes are TRBV5-1 and TRBJ2-1, with D tentatively TRBD1 (6 bases). This CDR3 contains 17 residues. CDR1 SGHRS and CDR2 YFSETQ come from the germline V gene. V was trimmed by 4 bases and J by 8 bases, leaving 25 bases between them. The chain's CDR3 is CASSAAPQGQFIHEQFF. The CDR3, as DNA: TGCGCCAGCAGCGCGGCCCCCCAAGGACAGTTTATCCATGAGCAGTTCTTC.

This clonotype was observed a few times. This chain joins TRBV6-2 or TRBV6-3 and TRBJ1-2; TRBD1 matches 7 bases. The CDR3 totals 15 residues. The J segment lost 6 bases and the V segment lost 2 bases, leaving 9 bases of the junction unmatched. CDR1 is MNHEY, CDR2 SVGEGT, per germline. This CDR3 is CASSYGNEGADGYTF. CDR3 coding DNA: TGTGCCAGCAGTTACGGGAATGAGGGGGCGGATGGCTACACCTTC.

Notes on this clonotype: The junction departs from the called germline gene at one end, perhaps through a read error. This sequence joins TRBV4-1 and TRBJ2-7; 7 bases line up with TRBD2. Germline V gene sequence: CDR1 MGHRA, CDR2 YSYEKL. The CDR3 has 15 amino acids. As DNA, the CDR3 is TGCTCCAGCCGCTCTCCAGACACGGGGGGCTACGAGCAGTACTTC. Amino acids: CSSRSPDTGGYEQYF.

The chain carries TRBV10-3 and TRBJ2-7; D is undetermined. The CDR3 is 14 amino acids. Trimming removed 4 bases at V and 0 bases at J, with 10 bases between. Germline V gene data show CDR1 as ENHRY and CDR2 as SYGVKD. CDR3 DNA: TGTGCCATCAGTGCTGGGCCAAGCTCCTACGAGCAGTACTTC. Amino acid sequence: CAISAGPSSYEQYF.

The chain combines TRBV6-6 with TRBJ1-5; possibly TRBD1 for D (6 bases). The CDR3 spans 16 residues. The V end was cut by 5 bases, the J end by 5 bases, with 19 bases between. Germline CDR1 is MNHNY and CDR2 is SVGAGI (reference sequence). The CDR3 nucleotides are TGTGCCAGCAGTCAGACCCCCAGGGGAGCAGATCAGCCCCAGCATTTT. This gives the protein CASSQTPRGADQPQHF.

V and J are TRBV28 and TRBJ1-1, with D possibly matching TRBD1 (6 bases). Trimming removed 5 bases at V and 9 bases at J, with 19 bases between. Germline V gene lookup returns CDR1 MDHEN and CDR2 SYDVKM. The CDR3 contains 14 residues. The CDR3 bases are TGTGCCAGCAGTATCTACCGGGACACCCAACAAGCTTTCTTT. This sequence encodes CASSIYRDTQQAFF.

This clonotype was detected ten times or more. The chain couples TRBV7-8 to TRBJ1-5; D is unresolved. The V gene lost 0 bases and the J gene lost 5 bases, with 8 bases spanning the gap. Per the germline V gene, CDR1 is SGHVS and CDR2 is FQNEAQ. CDR3 length equals 14 residues. The CDR3 protein is CASSLADLYQPQHF. CDR3 sequence (DNA): TGTGCCAGCAGCTTAGCGGACCTGTATCAGCCCCAGCATTTT. Full variable domain (outside the CDR3, taken from reference TRBV7-8 and TRBJ1-5): GAGVSQSPRYKVAKRGQDVALRCDPISGHVSLFWYQQALGQGPEFLTYFQNEAQLDKSGLPSDRFFAERPEGSVSTLKIQRTQQEDSAVYLCASSLADLYQPQHFGDGTRLSIL.

J is TRBJ1-2 and V is TRBV28; D perhaps matches TRBD1 (6 bases). The CDR3 loop spans 14 amino acids. Trimming pared 5 bases from V and 4 bases from J, leaving 14 bases between. CDR1 is MDHEN and CDR2 is SYDVKM in the germline V gene. CDR3 coding DNA: TGTGCCAGCAGTCCCAGGGGCGGTGGCTATGGCTACACCTTC. Its translation: CASSPRGGGYGYTF.

In its sample, this clonotype was seen a few times. V is TRBV5-6 and J is TRBJ1-1; D ambiguous. This CDR3 is built from 15 residues. CDR1 is SGHDT, CDR2 YYEEEE, per germline. Trimming removed 0 bases from V and 1 base from J, with 10 bases in between. DNA for the CDR3: TGTGCCAGCAGCTTGGGCCCAACAACGAACACTGAAGCTTTCTTT. It translates to CASSLGPTTNTEAFF. Full variable domain (outside the CDR3, taken from reference TRBV5-6 and TRBJ1-1): DAGVTQSPTHLIKTRGQQVTLRCSPKSGHDTVSWYQQALGQGPQFIFQYYEEEERQRGNFPDRFSGHQFPNYSSELNVNALLLGDSALYLCASSLGPTTNTEAFFGQGTRLTVV.

This clonotype was seen more than once but under ten times. The J gene is TRBJ1-6, the V gene TRBV11-2; D might be TRBD1 (6 bases). Germline V gene lookup returns CDR1 SGHAT and CDR2 FQNNGV. This CDR3 comprises 18 residues. V lost 3 bases and J 0 bases, leaving 15 bases between the germline ends. CDR3 nucleotide sequence: TGTGCCAGCAGCTTGTGGGGGGGGCGTAGCTCCTATAATTCACCCCTCCACTTT. As protein: CASSLWGGRSSYNSPLHF.

The V call is TRBV15, the J call TRBJ2-7; D gene ambiguous. Deletions cut 3 bases from V and 7 bases from J, with 16 bases between. This CDR3 is 14 amino acids long. Germline-derived CDR1 and CDR2 are LNHNV and YYDKDF (reference sequence). CDR3 sequence: CATSSHRGPLEQYF. The CDR3 DNA sequence: TGTGCCACCAGCAGTCACCGAGGACCCTTGGAGCAGTACTTC.

This clonotype was seen only a few times. The chain uses TRBV28 and TRBJ2-4; D call uncertain. The V and J ends lost 5 bases and 1 base respectively, with 18 bases between them. In germline, CDR1 is MDHEN, CDR2 SYDVKM. The CDR3 has 17 residues. The CDR3, as DNA: TGTGCCAGCAGTCTCCTATGGAGCCGCGTCGCCAAAAACATTCAGTACTTC. Encoded protein: CASSLLWSRVAKNIQYF.

This clonotype was seen a single time. The CDR3 end shows no conserved phenylalanine or tryptophan, and so a read error is likely. V and J are TRBV28 and TRBJ2-4; a weak D match, TRBD2 (6 bases). The V and J ends lost 7 bases and 2 bases respectively, with 9 bases between them. This CDR3 spans 13 amino acids. CDR1 is MDHEN and CDR2 is SYDVKM in the germline V gene. The CDR3 region is CASTEGTKNIQYL. The CDR3 DNA follows: TGTGCCAGCACGGAGGGCACCAAAAACATTCAGTACTTA.

In this sample, this clonotype turned up a few times. The CDR3 protein is CASSNRDRGPEQFF. The CDR3 DNA sequence: TGTGCCAGCAGCAACCGGGACAGGGGGCCGGAGCAGTTCTTC. V usage is TRBV7-9 and J usage is TRBJ2-1, with 12 nucleotides matching TRBD1. With 5 bases clipped from V and 10 bases from J, the junction kept 6 bases outside the gene matches. Per germline, CDR1 SEHNR and CDR2 FQNEAQ (reference sequence). The CDR3 covers 14 residues.

V is TRBV19 and J is TRBJ2-3; D perhaps matches TRBD1 (5 bases). The germline V and J ends were trimmed by 5 bases and 3 bases, with 18 bases remaining between them. CDR1 and CDR2 (germline): LNHDA, SQIVND (reference sequence). This CDR3 contains 16 residues. CDR3 in amino acids: CASSLRPLRTTDTQYF. The CDR3 DNA reads as TGTGCCAGTAGTTTAAGACCCTTACGGACAACAGATACGCAGTATTTT.

The rearrangement uses TRBV2 and TRBJ2-3; 8 nucleotides agree with TRBD2. The CDR3 runs to 14 residues. Per germline, CDR1 SNHLY and CDR2 FYNNEI. J was trimmed by 6 bases and V by 6 bases; bases with no gene match: 8. The CDR3 nucleotides are TGTGCCAGCAGACTAGCGGTTAAGGGGGATACGCAGTATTTT. The encoded protein is CASRLAVKGDTQYF.

The genes are TRBV28 and TRBJ1-3, with 9 bases lining up with TRBD1. V was clipped by 3 bases and J by 3 bases; unmatched bases: 3. The CDR3 consists of 15 residues. Germline CDR1 is MDHEN and CDR2 is SYDVKM. The CDR3 loop is CASSFGGQGGNTIYF. The CDR3 DNA is TGTGCCAGCAGTTTTGGGGGACAGGGTGGAAACACCATATATTTT.

This clonotype was picked up a small number of times. The J gene is TRBJ1-2, the V gene TRBV15; D gene uncertain. This CDR3 spans 15 amino acids. Germline V gene lookup returns CDR1 LNHNV and CDR2 YYDKDF (reference sequence). V was cut by 5 bases and J by 6 bases, with 19 bases left in between. The CDR3 reads CATSPRQDGTNGYTF. The CDR3 DNA sequence: TGTGCCACCAGCCCCAGGCAGGACGGAACTAATGGCTACACCTTC.

The chain has TRBV12-3 or TRBV12-4 and TRBJ2-2; 12 bases map to TRBD1. CDR3 length equals 16 residues. V was pared by 0 bases and J by 8 bases, with 4 bases of the junction left unmatched. The CDR3 is CASSLAGTGGRGELFF. CDR3 nucleotide sequence: TGTGCCAGCAGTTTAGCTGGGACAGGGGGCCGTGGGGAGCTGTTTTTT.

In its sample, this clonotype was seen once. This chain connects TRBV10-3 to TRBJ1-4; no clear D. The CDR3 extends over 14 amino acids. In germline, CDR1 is ENHRY, CDR2 SYGVKD. Trimming left V 1 base short and J 8 bases short, with 11 bases between. This CDR3 reads CAISEFSEGEKLFF. The CDR3 DNA is TGTGCCATCAGTGAGTTTTCGGAGGGCGAAAAACTGTTTTTT.

The chain links TRBV19 to TRBJ1-5; D is unclear. The CDR3 has 15 amino acids. The V end lost 7 bases, the J end lost 0 bases, and 13 bases lay between the germline ends. Germline assignment: CDR1 LNHDA and CDR2 SQIVND (reference sequence). This CDR3 reads CASKGQKYSNQPQHF. CDR3 in DNA: TGTGCCAGTAAAGGGCAGAAATATAGCAATCAGCCCCAGCATTTT.

The chain carries TRBV2 and TRBJ2-5; D is unresolved. This CDR3 region has 11 residues. Germline CDR1 is SNHLY and CDR2 is FYNNEI. V was pared by 0 bases and J by 5 bases, with 1 base between. The CDR3 DNA reads as TGTGCCAGCAGTGAAGCGGAGACCCAGTACTTC. Translated: CASSEAETQYF.

This clonotype occurred a few times. The V and J genes are TRBV28 and TRBJ2-5; 9 nucleotides align to TRBD1. The J segment lost 5 bases and the V segment lost 6 bases, leaving 4 bases of the junction unmatched. This CDR3 comprises 13 residues. Germline CDR1 MDHEN, CDR2 SYDVKM. CDR3 sequence reads: CASRDRGGETQYF. DNA of the CDR3: TGTGCCAGCAGGGACAGGGGCGGCGAGACCCAGTACTTC.